These 2 T cell receptor beta chains were sequenced from one sample in a study of beta chain features in type 1 diabetes. The study, taken as a whole, reports: TCRB CDR3s were moderately but significantly shorter in Type 1 diabetes patients in all four CD4+ subsets.

cDNA synthesis used the whole RNA isolate, giving expressed TCRB sequences. Sequencing used immunoSEQ multiplex PCR; TCRdb keeps in-frame clones, though not all of them. This sample has roughly 330,000 clones; less than 15% occur once, and the top ten carry around 0.016%. Their cognate antigens are unknown. Sequencing used naive CD4+ T cells from blood. The receptor source for this set is a woman in her late teens or twenties with type 1 diabetes.

This clone came up a few times. V gene TRBV30 combines with J gene TRBJ1-5; D is unresolved. CDR3 length: 13 amino acids. V was clipped by 2 bases and J by 4 bases, with 9 bases between them. CDR1 GTSNPN and CDR2 SVGIG come from the germline V gene (reference sequence). The CDR3 loop is CAWSKLLNQPQHF. DNA for the CDR3: TGTGCCTGGAGTAAATTGTTAAATCAGCCCCAGCATTTT. The whole variable domain, remainder taken from reference TRBV30 and TRBJ1-5, is SQTIHQWPATLVQPVGSPLSLECTVEGTSNPNLYWYRQAAGRGLQLLFYSVGIGQISSEVPQNLSASRPQDRQFILSSKKLLLSDSGFYLCAWSKLLNQPQHFGDGTRLSIL.

The chain uses TRBV5-4 and TRBJ1-2, with 12 nucleotides matching TRBD1. The junction had 8 bases not matched to a gene; V was cut back by 4 bases and J by 4 bases. The CDR3 is 16 amino acids. Germline CDR1 is SGHNT and CDR2 is YYREEE (reference sequence). The CDR3 loop is CASSQGQGALGYGYTF. For the CDR3, the DNA is TGTGCCAGCAGCCAGGGACAGGGGGCGCTTGGCTATGGCTACACCTTC.